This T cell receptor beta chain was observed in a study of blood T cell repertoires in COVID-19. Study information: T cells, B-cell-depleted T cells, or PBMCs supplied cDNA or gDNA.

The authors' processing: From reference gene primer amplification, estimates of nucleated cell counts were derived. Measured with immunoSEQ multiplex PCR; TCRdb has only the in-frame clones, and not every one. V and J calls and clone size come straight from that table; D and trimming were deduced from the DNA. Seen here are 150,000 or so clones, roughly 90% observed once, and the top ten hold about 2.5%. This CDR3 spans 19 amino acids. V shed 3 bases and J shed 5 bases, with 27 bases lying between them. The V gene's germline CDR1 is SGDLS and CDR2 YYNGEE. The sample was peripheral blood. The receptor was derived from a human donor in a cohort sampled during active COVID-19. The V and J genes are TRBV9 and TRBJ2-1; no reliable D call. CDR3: CASSASAPGRVLHHNEQFF. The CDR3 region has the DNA TGTGCCAGCAGCGCCTCCGCCCCCGGTCGGGTCCTGCACCACAATGAGCAGTTCTTC.